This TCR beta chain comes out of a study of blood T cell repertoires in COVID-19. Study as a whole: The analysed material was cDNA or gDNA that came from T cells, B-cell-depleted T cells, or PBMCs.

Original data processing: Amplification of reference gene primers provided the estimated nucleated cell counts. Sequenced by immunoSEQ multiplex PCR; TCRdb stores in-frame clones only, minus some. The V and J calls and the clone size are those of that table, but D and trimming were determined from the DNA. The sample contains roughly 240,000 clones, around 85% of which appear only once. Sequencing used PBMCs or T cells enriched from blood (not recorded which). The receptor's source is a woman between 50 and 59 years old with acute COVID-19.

The CDR3, as DNA: TGTGCCATCAGCAGAGGACAGGGTGGTCAGCCCCAGCATTTT. The encoded protein is CAISRGQGGQPQHF. The rearrangement joins TRBV10-3 to TRBJ1-5; 8 bases match TRBD1. CDR1 ENHRY and CDR2 SYGVKD come from the germline V gene. With 6 bases clipped from V and 6 bases from J, the junction kept 7 bases outside the gene matches. This CDR3 is 14 amino acids long.